This entry concerns a single TCR beta chain. Its antigen is unknown. This entry belongs to a study of lymphopenia after photon versus proton radiotherapy. Study findings and constraints: Better survival with proton therapy was suggested as possible, not demonstrated. After the lymphocyte nadir, photon-treated repertoires showed oligoclonal expansion, especially of CD8+ Temra cells.

TCRdb's copy holds only in-frame clones and misses some; the assay was immunoSEQ multiplex PCR. Of about 160,000 clones detected, approximately 86% appear once; the ten largest clones hold approximately 4.8%. Germline V gene lookup returns CDR1 MNHEY and CDR2 SVGAGI. There are 15 residues in the CDR3. V lost 2 bases and J lost 4; bases outside the gene matches: 1. The receptor was derived from a man between 50 and 59 years old with gastric cancer. The material sequenced was peripheral blood, taken from a patient treated with photon-based radiotherapy. The chain is built from TRBV6-5 and TRBJ2-7, with 14 nucleotides matching TRBD2. For the CDR3, the DNA is TGTGCCAGCAGTTACGGGACTAGCGGGAGTTACGAGCAGTACTTC. As protein: CASSYGTSGSYEQYF.